The present TCR beta chain was sequenced within a study of blood T cell repertoires in COVID-19. This CDR3 is built from 18 residues. Trimming removed 4 bases from V and 4 bases from J, with 22 bases in between. CDR1 is LGHNA and CDR2 is YNFKEQ in the germline V gene. Original handling: Amplifying reference gene primers gave estimates of nucleated cell counts. Sequenced by immunoSEQ multiplex PCR; TCRdb stores in-frame clones only, minus some. V, J and clone size derive from that table, while D and trimming were established from the DNA sequence. The repertoire has over 200,000 clones, 87% of them found once; the top ten carry approximately 12%.

V and J are TRBV4-2 and TRBJ1-4; possible D gene TRBD1, 6 bases. The TCR was taken from a woman aged 18-29 years who had recovered from COVID-19. The sample taken for sequencing was peripheral blood. The CDR3 loop reads CASSRAEDVRTVNEKLFF. CDR3 bases: TGTGCCAGCAGCCGGGCCGAAGATGTTAGGACAGTTAATGAAAAACTGTTTTTT.